This T cell receptor (beta chain) was found in a study of T-cell memory formation after mild COVID-19. TCRdb reanalysed the 5' RACE reads using MiXCR and keeps one entry per CDR3 protein. The table lists hundreds of thousands of distinct CDR3 sequences, more than 20% of them singletons, with around 13% in the top ten. CDR1 is SGHRS and CDR2 is YFSETQ in the germline V gene. The CDR3 runs to 19 residues. J lost 0 bases, V lost 0 bases, and 8 bases had no gene match. The sequence derives from an adult woman who had mild COVID-19 (a few samples of this study predate the infection). Cell type and time point are not known. The sequencing input was PBMCs or a T cell subset sorted from them (not recorded which). The chain carries TRBV5-1 and TRBJ2-6, with TRBD1 identical over 8 bases. CDR3 residues: CASSLEGQVLSSGANVLTF. The CDR3 nucleotides are TGCGCCAGCAGCTTGGAGGGACAGGTTTTATCCTCTGGGGCCAACGTCCTGACTTTC.